The TCR beta chain under discussion was sequenced for a study of metastatic and nonmetastatic thyroid tumors. At the level of the study: Malignant thyroid and benign thyroid patients provided blood and tumor or nodule tissue whose repertoires were compared. Study conclusions and caveats: A significant increase in TCR beta diversity was reportedly seen in malignant thyroid tumors relative to benign nodules, in blood and tumor.

Not a single patient had been given any form of treatment at any point before undergoing thyroid surgery. In the authors' methods: Clinicopathological groups supplied CDR3 differences that were used to build a distant-metastasis classifier for papillary thyroid cancer. TCRdb re-processed the PCR reads through MiXCR. The V and J calls and clone size come from TCRdb's table, not from the authors' own analysis. The sample shows about 20,000 clones, around a third of them seen only once. Regarding this clone: Its antigen remains unknown.

From germline, CDR1 is MNHEY and CDR2 SVGAGI. Trimming removed 8 bases at V and 0 bases at J, with 23 bases between. The CDR3 has 18 residues. V is TRBV6-5 and J is TRBJ1-5, with no clear D. Sequences were obtained from blood. The source is a female donor with papillary thyroid cancer or a benign thyroid nodule (not recorded which). Some clones in this sample may be carry-over from other donors' samples. CDR3 nucleotide sequence: TGTGCCAGCTTGTTACTCGACGCGGGGTATTATAGCAATCAGCCCCAGCATTTT. This sequence encodes CASLLLDAGYYSNQPQHF.